The T cell receptor beta chain described here comes from a study of blood T cell repertoires in COVID-19. Study overall: Collection of acute and convalescent COVID-19 samples took place in the United States, Italy and Spain. PBMCs, B-cell-depleted T cells, or T cells provided the cDNA or gDNA that made up the material.

With 3 bases clipped from V and 3 bases from J, the junction kept 8 bases outside the gene matches. Germline V gene sequence: CDR1 LGHDT, CDR2 YNNKEL (reference sequence). This CDR3 is 16 amino acids long. Authors' analysis steps: Estimation of nucleated cell counts was performed using reference gene primer amplification. Sequenced by immunoSEQ multiplex PCR; TCRdb stores in-frame clones only, minus some. Clonal size and the V and J genes are those of that table, whereas D and trimming came from the DNA. Among over 150,000 clones listed, 70% to 85% were seen once. This rearrangement joins TRBV3-1 (or the pseudogene TRBV3-2) to TRBJ1-2; 9 positions match TRBD1. Sequenced sample: peripheral blood. The TCR originated in a man of 80 years or more with COVID-19, enrolled during active disease. The CDR3 DNA follows: TGTGCCAGCAGCCACTTGGACAGGGGAACTTACTATGGCTACACCTTC. Amino acids: CASSHLDRGTYYGYTF.